Listed below are T cell receptor beta chains from one sample, sequenced in a study of blood T cell repertoires in COVID-19. TCRdb keeps only in-frame clones here, not all; method: immunoSEQ multiplex PCR. This table has about 220,000 clones, roughly 80% appearing once. The sequencing sample was made of peripheral blood. Receptors were obtained from a woman younger than 45 who had recovered from COVID-19. Both conserved end residues are part of each CDR3. Each record gives: J gene, D gene, clone size, CDR3 length, V gene, CDR3 protein, CDR3 DNA. D genes are given only for firm matches. Clone size is not always given. Where it is, it says once, few, many or a class for expanded clones.

TRBJ2-6	.	.	16	TRBV5-5	CASSLVWAQGANVLTF	TGTGCCAGCAGCTTGGTGTGGGCGCAAGGGGCCAACGTCCTGACTTTC
TRBJ1-5	.	once	16	TRBV11-2	CASSLDGDRSHQPQHF	TGTGCCAGCAGCTTAGACGGAGACAGGTCCCATCAGCCCCAGCATTTT
TRBJ2-5	.	.	16	TRBV24-1	CATSDLGRTEQETQYF	TGTGCCACCAGTGATTTGGGTAGGACAGAACAAGAGACCCAGTACTTC
TRBJ2-2	TRBD1	.	16	TRBV5-1	CASRKQGSSNTGELFF	TGCGCCAGCAGGAAACAGGGGTCCTCGAACACCGGGGAGCTGTTTTTT
TRBJ2-5	TRBD1	.	15	TRBV9	CASSVQGALEETQYF	TGTGCCAGCAGCGTACAGGGGGCGCTTGAAGAGACCCAGTACTTC
TRBJ2-5	TRBD2	.	12	TRBV7-2	CAAAGVPETQYF	TGTGCCGCCGCGGGAGTCCCAGAGACCCAGTACTTC
TRBJ2-2	.	.	14	TRBV15	CATSRQGSTGELFF	TGTGCCACCAGCAGACAGGGATCCACCGGGGAGCTGTTTTTT
TRBJ2-1	.	.	15	TRBV5-1	CASSGRAGRGNEQFF	TGCGCCAGCAGCGGCCGCGCGGGGCGGGGCAATGAGCAGTTCTTC
TRBJ2-1	.	.	14	TRBV5-1	CASSPQGSYNEQFF	TGCGCCAGCAGTCCTCAGGGGTCCTACAATGAGCAGTTCTTC
TRBJ2-1	TRBD1	.	17	TRBV28	CASSSPPGTGGRDEQFF	TGTGCCAGCAGTTCACCCCCCGGGACAGGGGGCAGAGATGAGCAGTTCTTC
TRBJ2-2	.	.	17	TRBV24-1	CATSDLPWAEDTGELFF	TGTGCCACCAGTGATTTACCCTGGGCGGAGGACACCGGGGAGCTGTTTTTT
TRBJ1-5	.	.	16	TRBV27	CASSGFGGETNQPQHF	TGTGCCAGCAGTGGATTCGGGGGGGAGACTAATCAGCCCCAGCATTTT
TRBJ1-1	TRBD1	.	15	TRBV18	CASSPIQGAPAEAFF	TGTGCCAGCTCACCAATCCAGGGGGCGCCCGCTGAAGCTTTCTTT
TRBJ2-7	TRBD1	.	15	TRBV28	CASSSPGQGAGEQYF	TGTGCCAGCAGTTCACCAGGACAGGGGGCAGGCGAGCAGTACTTC
TRBJ2-7	.	.	14	TRBV5-1	CASSLDSGDNEQYF	TGCGCCAGCAGCTTGGACAGTGGGGACAACGAGCAGTACTTC
TRBJ2-6	TRBD1	.	19	TRBV24-1	CATSDPTGTPASGANVLTF	TGTGCCACCAGTGACCCGACAGGGACCCCAGCCTCTGGGGCCAACGTCCTGACTTTC
TRBJ1-4	.	.	16	TRBV7-2	CASSLQGGYGNEKLFF	TGTGCCAGCAGCTTACAGGGAGGTTATGGTAATGAAAAACTGTTTTTT
TRBJ2-7	.	.	14	TRBV27	CASSLYDGAYEQYF	TGTGCCAGCAGTTTATACGACGGAGCCTACGAGCAGTACTTC
TRBJ2-3	.	.	14	TRBV5-1	CATRAFSGTDTQYF	TGCGCCACCCGGGCCTTTAGCGGCACAGATACGCAGTATTTT
TRBJ1-1	.	once	16	TRBV7-2	CASSLEQGTMNTEAFF	TGTGCCAGCAGCTTAGAACAGGGCACCATGAACACTGAAGCTTTCTTT
TRBJ2-7	TRBD1	once	14	TRBV9	CASSVTGDSYEQYF	TGTGCCAGCAGCGTGACAGGGGACTCCTACGAGCAGTACTTC
TRBJ2-7	TRBD2	once	15	TRBV3-1/TRBV3-2	CASAPAPAGVVEQYF	TGTGCCAGCGCCCCCGCGCCCGCGGGAGTGGTCGAGCAGTACTTC
TRBJ2-7	.	.	15	TRBV4-1	CASSHLFLTSSEQYF	TGCGCCAGCAGCCACCTCTTCCTCACTAGCTCCGAGCAGTACTTC
TRBJ2-7	.	.	15	TRBV6-6	CASTRGTGSSYEQYF	TGTGCCAGCACTAGGGGAACCGGGAGCTCCTACGAGCAGTACTTC
TRBJ1-1	.	.	14	TRBV28	CASTTQGRGTEAFF	TGTGCCAGCACCACACAGGGAAGGGGCACTGAAGCTTTCTTT
TRBJ2-2	.	.	13	TRBV7-6	CASTKRSTGELFF	TGTGCCAGCACCAAACGGAGCACCGGGGAGCTGTTTTTT
TRBJ2-7	TRBD1	once	14	TRBV5-4	CASSSDRGRYEQYF	TGTGCCAGCAGCTCGGACAGGGGGCGCTACGAGCAGTACTTC
TRBJ1-1	.	.	14	TRBV5-6	CASIEHGMNTEAFF	TGTGCCAGCATCGAACACGGGATGAACACTGAAGCTTTCTTT
TRBJ2-3	TRBD1	.	15	TRBV29-1	CSLEGQVVSTDTQYF	TGCAGCCTAGAGGGACAGGTAGTGAGCACAGATACGCAGTATTTT
TRBJ1-2	.	few	13	TRBV5-6	CASSLGGSYGYTF	TGTGCCAGCAGCTTAGGAGGGTCCTATGGCTACACCTTC